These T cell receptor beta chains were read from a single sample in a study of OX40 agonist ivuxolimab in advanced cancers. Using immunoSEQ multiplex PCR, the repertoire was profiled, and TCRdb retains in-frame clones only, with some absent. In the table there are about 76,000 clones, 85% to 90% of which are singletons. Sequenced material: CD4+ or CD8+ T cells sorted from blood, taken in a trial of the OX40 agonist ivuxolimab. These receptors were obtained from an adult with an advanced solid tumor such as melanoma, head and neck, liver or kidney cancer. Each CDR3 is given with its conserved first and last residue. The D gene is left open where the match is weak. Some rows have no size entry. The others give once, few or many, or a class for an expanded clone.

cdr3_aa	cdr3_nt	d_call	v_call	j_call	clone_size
CASSLFAEYSNQPQHF	TGTGCCAGCAGCTTATTTGCAGAGTATAGCAATCAGCCCCAGCATTTT	.	TRBV7-8	TRBJ1-5	.
CASSPTGTGAQETQYF	TGTGCCAGCAGCCCGACCGGGACAGGCGCCCAAGAGACCCAGTACTTC	TRBD1	TRBV7-9	TRBJ2-5	once
CASSRDLMNTEAFF	TGTGCCAGCAGCCGAGACCTGATGAACACTGAAGCTTTCTTT	.	TRBV5-4	TRBJ1-1	.
CASSYLTGGNEQFF	TGTGCCAGCAGTTACCTGACAGGGGGCAATGAGCAGTTCTTC	TRBD1	TRBV6-6	TRBJ2-1	.
CASSQVTTSGSNYEQYF	TGCGCCAGCAGCCAGGTCACTACTAGCGGGAGTAACTACGAGCAGTACTTC	TRBD2	TRBV4-1	TRBJ2-7	.
CANGDGNTGELFF	TGTGCCAACGGGGACGGGAACACCGGGGAGCTGTTTTTT	.	TRBV10-3	TRBJ2-2	once
CASSLAFSGRVEQYF	TGTGCCAGCAGCTTGGCCTTCAGCGGGAGGGTCGAGCAGTACTTC	TRBD2	TRBV5-5	TRBJ2-7	.
CASSLARGVTEQYF	TGTGCCAGCAGCTTGGCCCGGGGTGTTACCGAGCAGTACTTC	.	TRBV5-4	TRBJ2-7	.
CASSQRQLYYEQYF	TGCGCCAGCAGCCAAAGACAGCTATACTACGAGCAGTACTTC	.	TRBV4-1	TRBJ2-7	once
CASSMFQGYYEQYF	TGTGCCAGTAGTATGTTCCAGGGTTACTACGAGCAGTACTTC	.	TRBV19	TRBJ2-7	.
CASLPSWEAVTDTQYF	TGTGCCAGCCTTCCATCTTGGGAGGCAGTGACAGATACGCAGTATTTT	.	TRBV2	TRBJ2-3	.
CASSGGVGTEAFF	TGTGCCAGCAGCGGAGGGGTCGGTACTGAAGCTTTCTTT	.	TRBV5-5	TRBJ1-1	.
CASSLVAVSSYNEQFF	TGTGCCAGCAGCTTAGTGGCGGTAAGCTCCTACAATGAGCAGTTCTTC	.	TRBV11-2	TRBJ2-1	once
CASSFHAQLYEQYF	TGTGCCAGCAGTTTTCACGCACAACTCTACGAGCAGTACTTC	.	TRBV28	TRBJ2-7	.
CASSLKSGRGAGELFF	TGTGCCAGCAGCTTAAAAAGCGGGAGGGGCGCCGGGGAGCTGTTTTTT	TRBD2	TRBV7-3	TRBJ2-2	.
CASTRDQGLNTEAFF	TGTGCCAGCACCCGGGATCAGGGTCTCAACACTGAAGCTTTCTTT	.	TRBV5-4	TRBJ1-1	.
CASSQMVGQARNEQYF	TGCGCCAGCAGCCAAATGGTGGGCCAAGCGCGTAACGAGCAGTACTTC	.	TRBV4-1	TRBJ2-7	.
CASSPQKATDSYEQYF	TGTGCCAGCAGCCCTCAGAAAGCGACGGACTCCTACGAGCAGTACTTC	.	TRBV9	TRBJ2-7	.
CASSQLGLGTTNEKLFF	TGTGCCAGCAGCCAACTGGGCCTAGGGACAACTAATGAAAAACTGTTTTTT	.	TRBV14	TRBJ1-4	many
CAWSVGAGDTQYF	TGTGCCTGGAGTGTAGGGGCTGGGGATACGCAGTATTTT	.	TRBV30	TRBJ2-3	.
CASRPGQDNPTDTQYF	TGTGCCAGCAGACCGGGACAGGACAATCCCACAGATACGCAGTATTTT	TRBD1	TRBV7-2	TRBJ2-3	once
CASSLGRNNNEQFF	TGTGCCAGTAGCTTAGGGCGGAACAACAATGAGCAGTTCTTC	.	TRBV19	TRBJ2-1	.
CASSHRQGNTEAFF	TGCGCCAGCAGCCATCGACAGGGGAACACTGAAGCTTTCTTT	TRBD1	TRBV4-1	TRBJ1-1	.
CASSYQLGSGANVLTF	TGTGCCAGCAGTTACCAGCTGGGCTCTGGGGCCAACGTCCTGACTTTC	.	TRBV6-5	TRBJ2-6	.
CATSEAGELFF	TGTGCCACCTCGGAGGCCGGGGAGCTGTTTTTT	.	TRBV10-3	TRBJ2-2	.
CASGLVLGQGNHEQYF	TGTGCTAGTGGTTTGGTGCTGGGGCAGGGTAACCACGAGCAGTACTTC	.	TRBV12-5	TRBJ2-7	.
CASSLGGALTGEQYF	TGCGCCAGCAGCTTGGGAGGGGCTTTAACCGGCGAGCAGTACTTC	.	TRBV5-1	TRBJ2-7	.
CASKGQGGIQETQYF	TGTGCCAGTAAAGGACAGGGGGGGATCCAAGAGACCCAGTACTTC	TRBD1	TRBV19	TRBJ2-5	.
CASISGMNTEAFF	TGTGCCAGCATTTCAGGGATGAACACTGAAGCTTTCTTT	.	TRBV27	TRBJ1-1	.
CASSPAVAGDFDEQYF	TGCGCCAGCAGCCCTGCCGTAGCGGGAGATTTCGACGAGCAGTACTTC	TRBD2	TRBV4-1	TRBJ2-7	.
CASRSWTGNYNSPLHF	TGTGCAAGTCGGTCTTGGACAGGGAACTATAATTCACCCCTCCACTTT	.	TRBV12-2	TRBJ1-6	.
CASRGAGAGEKLFF	TGTGCCAGTAGGGGGGCAGGCGCTGGTGAAAAACTGTTTTTT	.	TRBV19	TRBJ1-4	.